The TCR beta chain described here comes from a study of PD-L1 blockade in urothelial cancer. About the research overall: Before enrollment, 0 to 3 chemotherapy regimens had been given to patients. At 3 weeks after treatment start (second dose) and again at 6 weeks, blood was analyzed.

The CDR3 contains 11 residues. Germline assignment: CDR1 DFQATT and CDR2 SNEGSKA (reference sequence). V dropped 6 bases and J dropped 2 bases, with 8 bases sitting between them. The sample's time point: pretreatment peripheral blood. Produced via immunoSEQ multiplex PCR; TCRdb's table is partial and in-frame only. Of around 71,000 clones detected, about 82% appear once; the ten largest clones hold 5.5% to 7.5%. This TCR was sampled from a man aged 40-49 years with urothelial cancer. The starting material was PBMCs, obtained around atezolizumab (anti-PD-L1) treatment. The V call is TRBV20-1, the J call TRBJ2-7; TRBD1 is a possible D gene (6 bases). DNA for the CDR3: TGCAGTGCCGGGACAACCTACGAGCAGTACTTC. Protein: CSAGTTYEQYF.